The 10 T cell receptor beta chains below come from one sample, sequenced in a study of CD8+ T cells in alopecia areata (dated by TCRdb to the late 2010s). Library construction relied on the immunoSEQ multiplex PCR assay. For TCR sequencing, RNA was extracted from every sample and reverse transcribed into cDNA to serve as template. TCRdb took over this immuneACCESS table, retaining in-frame rearrangements with V and J assigned. Such tables are incomplete; in checked studies, under half of the missing clones stem from an unresolved V gene, and the remainder is unexplained. This sample lists 110,000 to 150,000 clones; 45% to 60% were detected once. Of the sample, roughly 0.9% is held by the ten largest clones. The time point label for this specimen denotes: baseline before oral tofacitinib. The sequences come from CD4+ T cells sorted from blood, collected at week 0. The source is a human donor with alopecia areata.

J is TRBJ1-1 and V is TRBV6-5; 12 bases are a match to TRBD1. The V gene's germline CDR1 is MNHEY and CDR2 SVGAGI. The CDR3 is made up of 16 amino acids. V lost 4 bases and J lost 1; bases outside the gene matches: 4. The CDR3 loop is CASSWGQGAKNTEAFF. The CDR3, as DNA: TGTGCCAGCAGTTGGGGACAGGGGGCTAAGAACACTGAAGCTTTCTTT.

Only a few counts were recorded for this clone. The chain links TRBV28 to TRBJ1-1; D ambiguous. V was shortened by 7 bases and J by 9 bases, with 15 bases between the two germline ends. The germline V gene encodes CDR1 MDHEN and CDR2 SYDVKM. The CDR3 is made up of 12 amino acids. The CDR3 DNA sequence: TGTGCCAGCACCACGCGGCTAGGGCAAGCTTTCTTT. It specifies CASTTRLGQAFF.

J is TRBJ1-2 and V is TRBV29-1; D uncertain. The germline gives CDR1 SQVTM, CDR2 ANQGSEA. The CDR3 runs 12 residues. Between the trimmed V and J ends, which lost 2 bases and 4 bases, there was a span of 8 bases. This CDR3 is CSVEKGGYGYTF. CDR3 DNA: TGCAGCGTTGAAAAGGGAGGCTATGGCTACACCTTC. Looking up the rest from reference TRBV29-1 and TRBJ1-2 gives the full variable domain: SAVISQKPSRDICQRGTSLTIQCQVDSQVTMMFWYRQQPGQSLTLIATANQGSEATYESGFVIDKFPISRPNLTFSTLTVSNMSPEDSSIYLCSVEKGGYGYTFGSGTRLTVV.

Concerning this clone itself: The CDR3 ends on some other residue instead of the conserved phenylalanine or tryptophan, so this is likely a read error. The DNA is left out, because the CDR3 cannot be placed on it with certainty; the CDR3 is given as TCRdb lists it. This chain links TRBV29-1 with TRBJ1-2. CDR1 and CDR2 (germline): SQVTM, ANQGSEA. Including both end residues, the CDR3 is 8 amino acids long. CDR3 sequence: CSVEDGRL.

The chain has TRBV4-1 and TRBJ1-5, with 9 bases aligning to TRBD1. The CDR3 extends over 18 amino acids. V lost 1 base, J lost 8 bases, and 15 bases stayed unmatched. Germline CDR1 is MGHRA and CDR2 is YSYEKL. This CDR3 reads CASSQGPSQQGAPEPQHF. In DNA form, the CDR3 reads TGCGCCAGCAGCCAAGGCCCCTCTCAACAGGGGGCCCCCGAGCCCCAGCATTTT.

This clone was detected a few times. J is TRBJ1-2 and V is TRBV4-1; D is undetermined. V was pared by 0 bases and J by 4 bases, with 12 bases between. CDR1 MGHRA and CDR2 YSYEKL come from the germline V gene. The CDR3 runs 15 residues. CDR3 nucleotide sequence: TGCGCCAGCAGCCAAGATAGAGGCAGGTCCTATGGCTACACCTTC. Translated: CASSQDRGRSYGYTF.

This rearrangement joins TRBV2 to TRBJ2-7; D remains unclear. V lost 7 bases and J 3 bases, leaving 7 bases between the germline ends. The CDR3 has 11 amino acids. Germline values: CDR1 SNHLY, CDR2 FYNNEI. CDR3 in amino acids: CASTKGYEQYF. The DNA of the CDR3 is TGTGCCAGCACAAAGGGCTACGAGCAGTACTTC.

This chain links TRBV4-3 with TRBJ2-5; 7 nucleotides align to TRBD2. This CDR3 comprises 17 residues. Unmatched junction bases numbered 15, after V lost 3 bases and J lost 5 bases. The V gene's germline CDR1 is LGHNA and CDR2 YSLEER. For the CDR3, the DNA is TGCGCCAGCAGCCAGTTCCTGAGCGGGGATGGGTCGGAGACCCAGTACTTC. Translating gives CASSQFLSGDGSETQYF.

The chain employs TRBV7-2 and TRBJ2-6, with unresolved D. The CDR3 is 14 residues long. Per germline, CDR1 SGHTA and CDR2 FQGNSA. Trimming took 0 bases from V and 3 from J, leaving 3 bases between them. CDR3 sequence (DNA): TGTGCCAGCAGCTTAGCTCTTGGGGCCAACGTCCTGACTTTC. Translated: CASSLALGANVLTF.

The chain employs TRBV7-6 and TRBJ1-5; D is perhaps TRBD1 (5 bases). V was shortened by 1 base and J by 7 bases, with 8 bases between the two germline ends. The CDR3 covers 13 residues. The germline V gene has CDR1 SGHVS and CDR2 FNYEAQ. CDR3 coding DNA: TGTGCCAGCAGCTTAGTCCAGGGCCAGCCCCAGCATTTT. Translation: CASSLVQGQPQHF. Full variable domain (rest looked up from reference TRBV7-6 and TRBJ1-5): GAGVSQSPRYKVTKRGQDVALRCDPISGHVSLYWYRQALGQGPEFLTYFNYEAQQDKSGLPNDRFSAERPEGSISTLTIQRTEQRDSAMYRCASSLVQGQPQHFGDGTRLSIL.